The 2 T cell receptor beta chains given below trace back to one sample, sequenced in a study of cytomegalovirus exposure and HLA in healthy donors. Vbeta (60) and Jbeta (13) primers were used in the PCR. The data were produced by immunoSEQ multiplex PCR, yet TCRdb's version contains in-frame clones alone and is incomplete. The sample includes about 140,000 clones, over 50% of them seen just once. The sequenced sample was PBMCs. The receptors were sampled from a human donor in good health.

This chain links TRBV27 with TRBJ1-3, with D maybe TRBD1 (5 bases). V was shortened by 0 bases and J by 4 bases, with 10 bases between the two germline ends. Germline V gives CDR1 MNHEY, CDR2 SMNVEV (reference sequence). The CDR3 sequence is 15 residues long. The CDR3, as DNA: TGTGCCAGCAGTTTATCGGGGGGATCCGGAAACACCATATATTTT. Its translation is CASSLSGGSGNTIYF.

CDR3 protein: CASTLDRSTDTQYF. CDR3 nucleotide sequence: TGTGCCAGCACCCTAGACAGAAGCACAGATACGCAGTATTTT. The V call is TRBV5-4, the J call TRBJ2-3, with D perhaps TRBD1 (5 bases). Germline V gene lookup returns CDR1 SGHNT and CDR2 YYREEE (reference sequence). This CDR3 is 14 amino acids long. V dropped 6 bases and J dropped 0 bases, with 11 bases sitting between them.